The 14 T cell receptor beta chains below all came from one sample that was sequenced in a study of Ad26.COV2.S vaccination and SARS-CoV-2 variants. Measured with immunoSEQ multiplex PCR; TCRdb has only the in-frame clones, and not every one. The table includes about 350,000 clones, 75% to 90% detected once. Described treatment: about 20 received Ad26.COV2.S at low or high dose, single or two shots; about 5 received placebo; per-sample allocation not given. Collection of samples fell on day 63 after the first vaccine or placebo injection. Sequencing used peripheral blood, obtained in a trial of Ad26.COV2.S vaccine versus placebo. Receptors were obtained from a person aged 18-65 years who received the Ad26.COV2.S COVID-19 vaccine or a placebo.

With regard to this clone: Compared with germline, one end of the junction differs, possibly owing to a read error. V gene TRBV4-3 combines with J gene TRBJ1-2; D call uncertain. Germline-derived CDR1 and CDR2 are LGHNA and YSLEER. This CDR3 region has 13 residues. CDR3 DNA sequence: TGCGCCAGCAGCCAAGATAGGGAAAGTCCGACCGAATTC. It translates to CASSQDRESPTEF.

V is TRBV6-2 or TRBV6-3 and J is TRBJ2-7, with 7 bases lining up with TRBD1. V shed 6 bases, J shed 4 bases, and the junction held 15 bases outside the gene matches. There are 16 residues in the CDR3. Germline V gene lookup returns CDR1 MNHEY and CDR2 SVGEGT. This CDR3 is CASSRVRDSPWYEQYF. CDR3 sequence (DNA): TGTGCCAGCAGCCGTGTACGGGACAGTCCATGGTACGAGCAGTACTTC.

The chain links TRBV18 to TRBJ1-1; D perhaps matches TRBD1 (5 bases). There are 13 residues in the CDR3. The ends were cut back, 1 base at V and 4 bases at J, with 7 bases in the middle. Looked up from germline, CDR1 is KGHSH and CDR2 is LQKENI. DNA for the CDR3: TGTGCCAGCTCACCACAGGGGAGCACTGAAGCTTTCTTT. It encodes CASSPQGSTEAFF.

The rearrangement joins TRBV2 to TRBJ1-5; 7 nucleotides agree with TRBD1. V gave up 5 bases and J gave up 4 bases; unmatched junction bases: 5. The CDR3 has 14 residues. The germline gives CDR1 SNHLY, CDR2 FYNNEI. In nucleotides, the CDR3 is TGTGCCAGCAGTCGGACAGGCCGGAATCAGCCCCAGCATTTT. This encodes CASSRTGRNQPQHF.

The V gene is TRBV4-3, the J gene TRBJ1-1, with a tentative D call TRBD1 (5 bases). The CDR3 has 16 amino acids. Germline V gene data show CDR1 as LGHNA and CDR2 as YSLEER. The V end lost 0 bases, the J end lost 1 base, and 12 bases lay between the germline ends. CDR3 sequence: CASSQDVDRPNTEAFF. The CDR3 bases are TGCGCCAGCAGCCAAGATGTAGACAGACCGAACACTGAAGCTTTCTTT.

This clone was found once. The chain links TRBV20-1 to TRBJ2-7, with no clear D. The CDR3 consists of 12 residues. Germline V gives CDR1 DFQATT, CDR2 SNEGSKA (reference sequence). V was cut by 3 bases and J by 3 bases, with 9 bases left in between. The CDR3: CSASIGGYEQYF. The DNA for the CDR3 is TGCAGTGCTAGTATCGGCGGCTACGAGCAGTACTTC.

Of note for this clone: Other DNA sequences in this sample translate to the same CDR3. This chain uses TRBV5-1 with TRBJ2-5; 11 bases fit TRBD1. CDR1 is SGHRS, CDR2 YFSETQ, per germline. V shed 4 bases and J 0 bases; nucleotides not matched to a gene: 5. CDR3 length: 16 amino acids. In nucleotides, the CDR3 is TGCGCCAGCAGCCCGGGGACAGGGGGGTACCAAGAGACCCAGTACTTC. This gives the protein CASSPGTGGYQETQYF.

CDR3 residues: CASSPGTTYEQYF. The CDR3 DNA is TGTGCCAGCTCACCAGGGACCACCTACGAGCAGTACTTC. This chain links TRBV18 with TRBJ2-7, with D tentatively TRBD1 or TRBD2 (5 bases each). Germline V gene sequence: CDR1 KGHSH, CDR2 LQKENI. V was trimmed by 2 bases and J by 2 bases, leaving 7 bases between them. The CDR3 is 13 residues long.

The gene calls are TRBV7-2 and TRBJ1-6; 7 nucleotides align to TRBD1. This CDR3 is 15 amino acids long. Germline assignment: CDR1 SGHTA and CDR2 FQGNSA. The V gene end was trimmed by 5 bases and the J gene end by 9 bases; junction bases not matched to a gene: 10. In DNA form, the CDR3 reads TGTGCCAGCAGCCCCGGACAGGCTTCGAGTTCACCCCTCCACTTT. It yields the protein CASSPGQASSSPLHF.

This chain links TRBV5-1 with TRBJ2-3; D possibly uses TRBD1 or TRBD2 (5 bases each). V was pared by 4 bases and J by 2 bases, with 14 bases between. The V gene's germline CDR1 is SGHRS and CDR2 YFSETQ. There are 15 residues in the CDR3. The CDR3 is CASSGRQLHTDTQYF. The CDR3, as DNA: TGCGCCAGCAGCGGGAGACAGTTGCACACAGATACGCAGTATTTT.

This chain joins TRBV4-1 and TRBJ2-7, with D tentatively TRBD2 (8 bases). This CDR3 is 16 amino acids long. Germline V CDR1 and CDR2: MGHRA, YSYEKL. V lost 6 bases, J lost 7 bases, and 25 bases lay in between. The CDR3 region has the DNA TGCGCCAGCAGTAAGGGAACAGGGGAGCGGGAGAGGGAGCAGTACTTC. The encoded protein is CASSKGTGEREREQYF.

This clone was seen more than once but under ten times. This chain connects TRBV4-1 to TRBJ2-2; D is unclear. Germline lookup yields CDR1 MGHRA and CDR2 YSYEKL. CDR3 length: 18 amino acids. V was pared by 0 bases and J by 1 base, with 15 bases between. CDR3 sequence reads: CASSQDKTERLNTGELFF. The CDR3 DNA reads TGCGCCAGCAGCCAAGATAAAACCGAACGATTGAACACCGGGGAGCTGTTTTTT.

The chain employs TRBV19 and TRBJ2-1, with 9 nucleotides matching TRBD1. There are 14 residues in the CDR3. After removal of 10 bases from V and 6 bases from J, the junction contained 10 bases not matched to a gene. Looked up from germline, CDR1 is LNHDA and CDR2 is SQIVND (reference sequence). This chain's CDR3 is CATRTTGGRNEQFF. The CDR3 DNA follows: TGTGCCACTAGAACGACAGGGGGACGCAATGAGCAGTTCTTC.

The J gene is TRBJ2-7, the V gene TRBV28, with a weak D call TRBD2 (6 bases). CDR1 is MDHEN, CDR2 SYDVKM, per germline. V was shortened by 6 bases and J by 4 bases, with 16 bases between the two germline ends. CDR3 size: 14 residues. CDR3 residues: CASRGLAGHYEQYF. As DNA, the CDR3 is TGTGCCAGCAGGGGACTTGCGGGTCATTACGAGCAGTACTTC.